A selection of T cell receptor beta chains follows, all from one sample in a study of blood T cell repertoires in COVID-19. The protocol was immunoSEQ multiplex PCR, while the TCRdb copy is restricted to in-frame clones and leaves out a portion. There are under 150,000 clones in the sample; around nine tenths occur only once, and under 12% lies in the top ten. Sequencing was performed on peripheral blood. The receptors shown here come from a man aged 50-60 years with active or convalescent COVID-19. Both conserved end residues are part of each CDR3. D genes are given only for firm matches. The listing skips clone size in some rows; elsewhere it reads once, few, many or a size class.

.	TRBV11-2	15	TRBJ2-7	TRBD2	CASSLETAGAYEQYF	TGTGCCAGCAGCTTAGAGACAGCGGGAGCGTACGAGCAGTACTTC
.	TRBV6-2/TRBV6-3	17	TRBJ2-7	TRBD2	CASSYPSTSGYSYEQYF	TGTGCCAGCAGTTACCCAAGCACTAGCGGGTACTCCTACGAGCAGTACTTC
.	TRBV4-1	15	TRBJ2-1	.	CASSQAPTDYNEQFF	TGCGCCAGCAGCCAAGCCCCGACTGATTACAATGAGCAGTTCTTC
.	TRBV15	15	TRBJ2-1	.	CATSRLAGDYNEQFF	TGTGCCACCAGCAGACTAGCTGGGGATTACAATGAGCAGTTCTTC
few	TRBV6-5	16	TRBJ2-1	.	CASSYSHESSYNEQFF	TGTGCCAGCAGTTACTCCCATGAGAGCTCCTACAATGAGCAGTTCTTC
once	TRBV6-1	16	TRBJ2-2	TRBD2	CASSEVAGGNTGELFF	TGTGCCAGCAGTGAAGTTGCGGGAGGGAACACCGGGGAGCTGTTTTTT
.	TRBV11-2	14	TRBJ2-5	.	CASSRGQLKETQYF	TGTGCCAGCTCTAGAGGACAGCTTAAAGAGACCCAGTACTTC
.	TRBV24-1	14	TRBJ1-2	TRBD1	CATSDFRQGRGYTF	TGTGCCACCAGTGATTTCAGACAGGGTAGAGGCTACACCTTC
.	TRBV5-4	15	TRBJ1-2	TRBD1	CASSRDRRANYGYTF	TGTGCCAGCAGCCGGGACAGACGAGCTAACTATGGCTACACCTTC
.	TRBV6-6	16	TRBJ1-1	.	CASSFLQGPKRTEAFF	TGTGCCAGCAGTTTCCTCCAGGGTCCTAAGAGGACTGAAGCTTTCTTT
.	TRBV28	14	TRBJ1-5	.	CASSAGRNNQPQHF	TGTGCCAGCAGCGCGGGACGGAACAATCAGCCCCAGCATTTT
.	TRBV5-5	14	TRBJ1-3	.	CASSFPNSGNTIYF	TGTGCCAGCAGCTTCCCAAATTCTGGAAACACCATATATTTT
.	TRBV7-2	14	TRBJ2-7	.	CASSLKPGSNEQYF	TGTGCCAGCAGCTTAAAACCGGGATCCAACGAGCAGTACTTC
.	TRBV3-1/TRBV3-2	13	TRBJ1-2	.	CASSRTGFYGYTF	TGTGCCAGCAGCAGAACAGGCTTCTATGGCTACACCTTC